The 9 T cell receptor beta chains below all came from one sample that was sequenced in a study of cytomegalovirus exposure and HLA in healthy donors (dated by TCRdb to 2015 to 2018). Libraries came from the immunoSEQ multiplex PCR assay. For the multiplex PCR, a mixture combining 60 forward primers for TCR Vbeta segments and 13 reverse primers for TCR Jbeta segments was used. Entries here come from immuneACCESS through TCRdb and include only in-frame sequences with V and J called. Some clones fail to appear in such tables; in the studies checked, an unresolved V gene covers under half of the shortfall, and the cause of the remainder is unknown. Counted in this sample were tens of thousands of clones; more than 55% of them appeared once. The ten largest clones capture over 2% of the sample. The source material was PBMCs. The receptors originated from a human donor in good health.

The V and J genes are TRBV29-1 and TRBJ2-7, with D possibly being TRBD1 (6 bases). CDR1 SQVTM and CDR2 ANQGSEA come from the germline V gene. V lost 4 bases and J 2 bases, leaving 12 bases between the germline ends. The CDR3 extends over 13 amino acids. CDR3 sequence reads: CSVGQGLPYEQYF. The CDR3 DNA reads as TGCAGCGTTGGTCAGGGGCTTCCCTACGAGCAGTACTTC.

The rearrangement links TRBV11-2 to TRBJ2-1; 13 bases agree with TRBD2. Per the germline V gene, CDR1 is SGHAT and CDR2 is FQNNGV. The CDR3 length is 17 residues. V trimming: 3 bases; J trimming: 5 bases; junction bases outside the gene matches: 7. Here the CDR3 reads CASSLQPGLAGDNEQFF. The CDR3 DNA is TGTGCCAGCAGCTTGCAACCTGGACTAGCGGGAGACAATGAGCAGTTCTTC.

V and J are TRBV5-1 and TRBJ1-2, with TRBD1 matching over 9 bases. The V gene end was trimmed by 5 bases and the J gene end by 2 bases; junction bases not matched to a gene: 4. This CDR3 region has 14 residues. The germline V gene has CDR1 SGHRS and CDR2 YFSETQ. The CDR3 sequence is CASRPGTGNYGYTF. CDR3 DNA sequence: TGCGCCAGCAGGCCCGGGACAGGGAACTATGGCTACACCTTC.

The rearrangement links TRBV5-1 to TRBJ2-7; no firm D call. Germline lookup yields CDR1 SGHRS and CDR2 YFSETQ. V lost 5 bases and J lost 0, with 12 bases in between. This CDR3 comprises 14 residues. The DNA of the CDR3 is TGCGCCAGCAGACAGCACCTTAGCTCCTACGAGCAGTACTTC. Translation gives CASRQHLSSYEQYF.

The genes are TRBV6-5 and TRBJ1-1, with a tentative D call TRBD1 (5 bases). The germline V gene has CDR1 MNHEY and CDR2 SVGAGI. The V end was cut by 6 bases, the J end by 5 bases, with 16 bases between. The CDR3 is 14 residues long. The CDR3 DNA sequence: TGTGCCAGCAGCCGCCCCCGACCAGGGACTGAAGCTTTCTTT. Translated: CASSRPRPGTEAFF.

CDR3 residues: CASSLGQGALRTDTQYF. The CDR3 DNA is TGCGCCAGCAGCCTTGGACAGGGGGCGCTGAGGACAGATACGCAGTATTTT. The chain couples TRBV5-1 to TRBJ2-3; 11 bases agree with TRBD1. Per the germline V gene, CDR1 is SGHRS and CDR2 is YFSETQ. CDR3 length: 17 residues. V lost 4 bases and J lost 3; bases outside the gene matches: 10.

The chain uses TRBV20-1 and TRBJ2-5; D gene ambiguous. Looked up from germline, CDR1 is DFQATT and CDR2 is SNEGSKA (reference sequence). V lost 6 bases to trimming and J lost 5 bases, with 10 bases between them. The CDR3 sequence is 11 residues long. CDR3 region: CSARTVETQYF. The CDR3 nucleotides read TGCAGTGCACGCACAGTGGAGACCCAGTACTTC.

This clone came up a few times. The rearrangement links TRBV21-1 to TRBJ1-4; TRBD1 was called by the table and not checked on the DNA. TRBV21-1 is shown as a pseudogene. The CDR3 runs 19 residues. The CDR3 DNA reads as TGTGCCAGCAGCAAAGCCACAGGGGGCAGTAAGGCAACTAATGAAAAACTGTTTTTT. Translating gives CASSKATGGSKATNEKLFF.

This clone has only one observation. The chain employs TRBV6-4 and TRBJ2-3; D ambiguous. Germline V gene data show CDR1 as MRHNA and CDR2 as SNTAGT. With 2 bases removed from V and 5 bases from J, the gap between germline ends came to 8 bases. This CDR3 comprises 13 residues. The CDR3 loop reads CASSDQDGDTQYF. In DNA, the CDR3 is TGTGCCAGCAGTGACCAGGATGGAGATACGCAGTATTTT.